These 18 T cell receptor beta chains were all obtained from the same sample, sequenced in a study of blood T cells in healthy people across ages. Sample-barcoded 5' priming and a J-beta primer mix drove a second PCR of 7 to 11 cycles. TCRdb recomputed calls from the 5' RACE reads with MiXCR, one row per CDR3 protein. Of 600,000 or so distinct CDR3 sequences in the sample, 45% to 55% are singletons; the top ten hold 20% to 25%. Material for sequencing was blood. These receptors were collected from a man older than 75 in good health.

DNA for the CDR3: TGCAGTGCTAGAGATCGGCTAGCGGGGGACAATGAGCAGTTCTTC. It translates to CSARDRLAGDNEQFF. The V call is TRBV20-1, the J call TRBJ2-1, with 10 positions matching TRBD2. The CDR3 length is 15 residues. V gave up 0 bases and J gave up 5 bases; unmatched junction bases: 4. Germline V gives CDR1 DFQATT, CDR2 SNEGSKA (reference sequence).

This clonotype came up a few times. The genes are TRBV10-3 and TRBJ2-2; 7 positions agree with TRBD2. Germline-derived CDR1 and CDR2 are ENHRY and SYGVKD. This CDR3 is built from 15 residues. V gave up 6 bases and J gave up 1 base; unmatched junction bases: 5. This CDR3 is CAIRISGRNTGELFF. The CDR3 DNA reads TGTGCCATCAGGATTAGCGGGCGGAACACCGGGGAGCTGTTTTTT.

This clonotype was recorded a few times. The rearrangement links TRBV20-1 to TRBJ2-1, with D maybe TRBD1 (6 bases). V shed 2 bases and J shed 6 bases, with 20 bases lying between them. In germline, CDR1 is DFQATT, CDR2 SNEGSKA (reference sequence). The CDR3 totals 16 residues. CDR3 in DNA: TGCAGTGCTAGACGCCCGGACAGACCCCTTTCCAATGAGCAGTTCTTC. This translates into CSARRPDRPLSNEQFF.

The V gene is TRBV20-1, the J gene TRBJ1-2; the D is unclear. The CDR3 loop spans 13 amino acids. Germline V CDR1 and CDR2: DFQATT, SNEGSKA (reference sequence). Trimming cost V 6 bases and J 1 base, with 12 bases left between them. This chain's CDR3 is CSAAKNLNYGYTF. In nucleotides, the CDR3 is TGCAGTGCAGCTAAAAACCTTAACTATGGCTACACCTTC.

This clonotype was found a few times. The chain is built from TRBV7-9 and TRBJ2-2, with no clear D. Germline V lookup: CDR1 SEHNR, CDR2 FQNEAQ (reference sequence). Trimming removed 3 bases from V and 7 bases from J, with 9 bases in between. This CDR3 comprises 13 residues. The chain's CDR3 is CASSLLRGGELFF. The CDR3 bases are TGTGCCAGCAGCTTGTTGAGAGGCGGGGAGCTGTTTTTT. Based on the CDR3 plus reference TRBV7-9 and TRBJ2-2, the full variable domain is DTGVSQNPRHKITKRGQNVTFRCDPISEHNRLYWYRQTLGQGPEFLTYFQNEAQLEKSRLLSDRFSAERPKGSFSTLEIQRTEQGDSAMYLCASSLLRGGELFFGEGSRLTVL.

This chain joins TRBV7-9 and TRBJ2-1, with a possible D match to TRBD1 (6 bases). Deletions cut 1 base from V and 6 bases from J, with 10 bases between. Germline CDR1 and CDR2: SEHNR and FQNEAQ (reference sequence). The CDR3 has 14 residues. DNA for the CDR3: TGTGCCAGCAGCTTAGACAGGGTCAGCAATGAGCAGTTCTTC. Translated: CASSLDRVSNEQFF.

J is TRBJ2-1 and V is TRBV7-9; 11 bases match TRBD2. Per germline, CDR1 SEHNR and CDR2 FQNEAQ (reference sequence). The CDR3 is made up of 18 amino acids. With V trimmed by 2 bases and J by 0 bases, 6 bases remained unmatched. The CDR3 loop is CASSLRLAGRSSYNEQFF. The CDR3 DNA is TGTGCCAGCAGCTTAAGACTAGCGGGAAGGAGCTCCTACAATGAGCAGTTCTTC. Complete variable domain (other parts from reference TRBV7-9 and TRBJ2-1): DTGVSQNPRHKITKRGQNVTFRCDPISEHNRLYWYRQTLGQGPEFLTYFQNEAQLEKSRLLSDRFSAERPKGSFSTLEIQRTEQGDSAMYLCASSLRLAGRSSYNEQFFGPGTRLTVL.

In the case of this clonotype: Here the CDR3 omits its conserved ending phenylalanine or tryptophan, so a read error is the likely source. The CDR3 is CSARQGSKNEKLFI. CDR3 in DNA: TGCAGTGCTCGACAGGGATCTAAAAATGAAAAACTGTTTATT. V is TRBV20-1 and J is TRBJ1-4; 7 bases are a match to TRBD1. Germline CDR1 DFQATT, CDR2 SNEGSKA (reference sequence). The CDR3 runs to 14 residues. Germline trimming cut 5 bases from V and 5 bases from J; bases unmatched to any gene: 8.

This sequence joins TRBV10-3 and TRBJ2-5, with a tentative D call TRBD1 (6 bases). CDR1 and CDR2 from the germline V gene are ENHRY and SYGVKD. Trimming shortened V by 10 bases and J by 2 bases, and 20 bases separated the two germline ends. The length of the CDR3 is 15 residues. The CDR3 DNA reads as TGTGCCACCGCCCCCGGACAGCAGCAACAAGAGACCCAGTACTTC. It codes for CATAPGQQQQETQYF.

This clonotype was counted a single time. Just one base apart from a much larger clone, this may be a read error. The J gene is TRBJ1-2, the V gene TRBV6-5; D remains unclear. Germline lookup yields CDR1 MNHEY and CDR2 SVGAGI. V lost 5 bases to trimming and J lost 8 bases, with 24 bases between them. The CDR3 is made up of 16 amino acids. Written as DNA, the CDR3 is TGTGCCAGCAGTACGACGGGAGGTACGCTTATTGGCGGCTACACCTTC. This sequence encodes CASSTTGGTLIGGYTF.

The rearrangement links TRBV4-1 to TRBJ2-1, with a weak D call TRBD1 (5 bases). CDR1 and CDR2 (germline): MGHRA, YSYEKL. The CDR3 has 15 amino acids. Trimming stripped 0 bases from V and 11 bases from J, with 17 bases between. CDR3 protein: CASSQDGAGWIKQFF. In nucleotides, the CDR3 is TGCGCCAGCAGCCAAGATGGCGCAGGGTGGATAAAGCAGTTCTTC.

As for this clonotype: A read error may account for a junction end that differs from germline. The chain employs TRBV5-1 and TRBJ2-1; 8 bases are shared with TRBD2. This CDR3 has 13 amino acids. Germline V gene lookup returns CDR1 SGHRS and CDR2 YFSETQ. The CDR3 nucleotides are TGCGCCAGCAGCGTGGGACTAGTCAATGGGCAGTTCTTC. Translated, it gives CASSVGLVNGQFF.

Remarks on this clonotype: This may be a read error, as it is one base from a much larger clone. V usage is TRBV6-5 and J usage is TRBJ2-5; weak D call: TRBD2 (5 bases). V was pared by 6 bases and J by 2 bases, with 16 bases between. The germline V gene has CDR1 MNHEY and CDR2 SVGAGI. The CDR3 spans 15 residues. CDR3 loop: CASSRWTGNQETQYF. DNA for the CDR3: TGTGCCAGCAGCCGCTGGACTGGGAATCAAGAGACCCAGTACTTC.

The gene calls are TRBV7-9 and TRBJ2-5; the D gene is possibly TRBD1 (5 bases). Trimming left V 5 bases short and J 5 bases short, with 12 bases between. The CDR3 totals 13 residues. Germline V CDR1 and CDR2: SEHNR, FQNEAQ (reference sequence). The CDR3 DNA sequence: TGTGCCAGCAGCGTGACAGCACAGGAGACCCAGTACTTC. Its protein is CASSVTAQETQYF.

The CDR3 DNA reads TGTGCCAGCAGCCTGGACTTCACTGAAGCTTTCTTT. Translation: CASSLDFTEAFF. The genes are TRBV7-9 and TRBJ1-1; no clear D gene. Between the trimmed V and J ends, which lost 5 bases and 4 bases, there was a span of 8 bases. Germline V gene data show CDR1 as SEHNR and CDR2 as FQNEAQ (reference sequence). The CDR3 is 12 amino acids.

V and J are TRBV20-1 and TRBJ2-7, with 9 nucleotides matching TRBD2. The CDR3 contains 16 residues. The germline gives CDR1 DFQATT, CDR2 SNEGSKA (reference sequence). Trimming removed 1 base from V and 2 bases from J; junction bases left unmatched: 9. The CDR3 coding sequence is TGCAGTGCTAGAGCCAGGGCGACTAGCGGAGCCTACGAGCAGTACTTC. As protein: CSARARATSGAYEQYF.

The chain joins TRBV20-1 to TRBJ2-7, with D hard to call. V was pared by 0 bases and J by 10 bases, with 13 bases between. CDR3 size: 12 residues. The germline V gene has CDR1 DFQATT and CDR2 SNEGSKA (reference sequence). DNA of the CDR3: TGCAGTGCTAGAGACGCGATTTCCACCCAGTACTTC. It is translated as CSARDAISTQYF.

This clonotype showed up just a few times. The chain links TRBV6-2 or TRBV6-3 to TRBJ2-5; tentative D call: TRBD1 (6 bases). Germline V CDR1 and CDR2: MNHEY, SVGEGT. The V end lost 0 bases, the J end lost 5 bases, and 22 bases lay between the germline ends. The CDR3 loop spans 18 amino acids. This CDR3 is CASSYSTRTASLRETQYF. Written as DNA, the CDR3 is TGTGCCAGCAGTTACTCTACCCGGACAGCCTCCTTGAGGGAGACCCAGTACTTC.